The text below deals with one T cell receptor beta chain. Antigen: not known. V lost 4 bases to trimming and J lost 2 bases; unmatched junction nucleotides: 7. There are 15 residues in the CDR3. Germline loops: CDR1 SGHDT, CDR2 YYEEEE. The data derive from a study of cytomegalovirus exposure and HLA in healthy donors. Study-wide context: Researchers found that approximately 85% of 300 to 450 genotyped donors fell within the Caucasian-associated ancestry cluster. Study results and limitations: Altogether, about 160 TCR beta chains were recorded as cytomegalovirus-associated. Presence/absence results assume similar sequencing depth per donor, which may not hold.

Primers: 60 Vbeta forward and 13 Jbeta reverse. Measured with immunoSEQ multiplex PCR; TCRdb has only the in-frame clones, and not every one. The record lists about 34,000 clones, of which the ten most abundant hold more than 4.5%. The TCR comes from a human donor in good health. The sample comprised PBMCs. The chain employs TRBV5-6 and TRBJ2-7; TRBD1 matches at 9 bases. This CDR3 reads CASSQRDRDAYEQYF. The CDR3 DNA sequence: TGTGCCAGCAGCCAACGGGACAGGGACGCCTACGAGCAGTACTTC.